This T cell receptor beta chain was identified in a study of shared clonotypes between healthy human individuals (dated by TCRdb to 2020 to 2021). About the full investigation: Three men and a couple of women, aged 18 to 49 years, made up the cohort. For each donor, CD4 naive and CD4 memory were each run on three plates, CD8 naive on two plates, and CD8 memory on one plate. The study deeply sequenced blood TCR repertoires of several healthy adults to estimate repertoire size and the extent of clonotype sharing between individuals. Different laboratories and diverse techniques were used to prepare libraries and sequence TCR repertoires, to increase sequencing depth and limit assay-specific biases. Per donor, leukapheresis produced somewhere between about 0.94 and 9.5 billion PBMCs.

As regards this clone: Its antigen is still unknown. The record has no base qualities; no much larger clone is one base away.

The donors were healthy, HIV-negative adults with no recently reported acute infections or vaccinations. Every donor was a Caucasian adult residing in Nashville, Tennessee, USA. CD4+ T cells were enriched through magnetic negative selection, after which naive cells were positively selected on CD45RA and the remaining negative fraction served as the memory subset. After blood collection by leukapheresis, PBMCs were isolated using Ficoll-Histopaque density gradient centrifugation and then cryopreserved in the vapor phase of liquid nitrogen. Purity and quantity of every magnetically sorted T cell population were checked by analytical flow cytometry. Genomic DNA was isolated from each sorted fraction and quantified by UV absorbance on a Nanodrop 2000c. From its cysteine to its phenylalanine, the CDR3 spans 14 amino acids. The DNA shown is the 42-base CDR3, in frame from base 1. The germline V gene encodes CDR1 MGHDK and CDR2 SYGVNS. V has 2 bases trimmed and J has 7 bases trimmed; junction bases matching no gene number 7.

General findings and caveats noted by the study authors: Compared with non-shared clonotypes, clonotypes shared by all four sorted-subset donors had higher generation probabilities. Across a handful of donors, roughly 5.1% of naive CD4, more than 3% of naive CD8, approximately 2.5% of memory CD4, and roughly 0.4% of memory CD8 clonotypes were shared. Rarefaction of sorted-subset datasets indicated incomplete sequencing despite the large sequencing depth. Based on pairwise subsampling, the degree of clonotype sharing among donors was expected to be affected by sequencing depth. Only blood was sampled, and tissue TCR repertoires likely differ from those in blood. Because the study included only a small number of donors, the genetic and exposure-history diversity represented was limited. Estimated clonotype richness was generally larger for naive than for memory subsets.

Using the deep immunoSEQ assay, multiplex PCR amplified TCR CDR3 regions from genomic DNA. Extracted genomic DNA from each cell subset was spread evenly across all wells of several immunoSEQ 96-well plates, with each plate serving as a replicate. For sorted subsets, each replicate PCR was loaded with around 200 ng genomic DNA, equivalent to roughly 30,000 T cell genomes. The purified libraries were quantified using a Qubit 3.0 fluorometer, sized with a Bioanalyzer 2100, and then quantified again using the KAPA Library Quantification kit. Every immunoSEQ 96-well plate was sequenced on a separate single-read 150-cycle Illumina NextSeq 550 flow cell. The authors processed their data as follows. Because the immunoSEQ output included only junctional sequences and no quality scores, the filtering could not be the same as the filtering used for full-length reads. Sequences were annotated with PyIR, a Python wrapper for IgBLAST v1.9, using IMGT germline references to assign V/J genes and CDR3. Any read was removed if the V/J assignment was weak (E-value above 1e-6), the CDR3 was missing, or the read contained stop codons, out-of-frame junctions, or ambiguous translated residues. A V3J clonotype was defined by an identical inferred V gene, J gene, and CDR3 amino acid sequence. The percentage overlap between two repertoires was calculated by dividing the number of shared unique clonotypes by the size of the smaller repertoire. RTK rarefaction, the Chao1 estimator, and Recon v2.1 estimates of unobserved clonotypes were used to assess repertoire richness. OLGA was used to compute generation probabilities for all TCRbeta clonotypes that the gDNA method yielded from several donors. Not all clones reach the TCRdb copy of this immuneACCESS table, which keeps in-frame sequences only. Checked studies attribute under half of the gap to unresolved V genes and leave the rest unexplained. V and J calls and clone size follow that table, whereas D and trimming were derived from the DNA. In this sample the table shows around 2.5 million clones, approximately 93% of which occur a single time. Approximately 0.37% of the sample is in the top ten clones.

This TCR was sampled from a man younger than 35 in good health. Some clones in this sample may be carry-over from other donors' samples. Material for sequencing was naive CD4+ T cells from PBMCs. What this sample's cell subset or site label stands for: CD45RA+ positively selected. The V and J genes are TRBV25-1 and TRBJ1-2, with TRBD1 identical over 7 junction bases. CDR3 loop: CASSEQGVVGGYTF. The DNA is as follows: TGTGCCAGCAGTGAACAGGGGGTTGTCGGTGGCTACACCTTC.